Shown below are 11 T cell receptor beta chains from a single sample sequenced in a study of tumor and adjacent non-tumor tissue in lung cancer (dated by TCRdb to between 2017 and 2018). The library was produced with multiplex PCR. The run used an Illumina HiSeq 2500. Following protocols modified from ARM-PCR, the researchers constructed TCRbeta libraries through three rounds of nested PCR with primers (Table S4). The raw public reads went through TCRdb reprocessing: fastp at Q25, MiXCR clone calling, in-frame beta chains kept. CDR3 protein duplicates are merged, each entry listing the most common genes and DNA. The sample yields approximately 65,000 distinct CDR3 sequences; 55% to 70% were counted once. 20% to 25% of the sample is held by the ten biggest clonotypes. RNA was isolated from bulk unsorted tissue, and RNA quality was assessed with a NanoDrop ND-1000 and an Agilent 2100. What was sequenced was lung tumor tissue. The receptor source for this set is a man over 45 with non-small cell lung cancer.

This clonotype has more than one count but fewer than ten. One end of the junction varies from germline; a read error may be responsible. The rearrangement uses TRBV5-8 and TRBJ1-4; D remains ambiguous. The V gene's germline CDR1 is SGHTS and CDR2 YDEGEE. The CDR3 has 15 residues. CDR3 nucleotides: TGTGCCAGCAACTTGGAGGCGGGTTCACGTGAAAAACTGTTTTTT. Protein product: CASNLEAGSREKLFF.

This clonotype came up a few times. A read error is possible here, since a much larger clone lies one base away. The chain employs TRBV6-1 and TRBJ2-7, with 7 bases lining up with TRBD2. This CDR3 has 15 residues. Looked up from germline, CDR1 is MNHNS and CDR2 is SASEGT. Trimming at V came to 7 bases and at J to 1 base, leaving 10 bases not matched to a gene. CDR3 region: CASTPVGGPSYEQYF. Here the CDR3 DNA reads TGTGCCAGCACTCCAGTGGGAGGGCCTTCCTACGAGCAGTACTTC.

For this clonotype: A much larger clone sits a single nucleotide away, making a read error possible. V is TRBV5-4 and J is TRBJ1-3, with 9 bases that match TRBD1. There are 15 residues in the CDR3. The germline gives CDR1 SGHNT, CDR2 YYREEE (reference sequence). The CDR3 nucleotides are TGTGCCAGCAGCCCGGGACAGGGCTCTGGAAACATCATATATTTT. It encodes CASSPGQGSGNIIYF.

With respect to this clonotype: A read error may be the cause here, since a much bigger clone is one base away. CDR3 in DNA: TGCGCCAGCAGCCAAGAGAGGGGGGACACCGGGGAGCTGTTTTTT. It yields the protein CASSQERGDTGELFF. The genes are TRBV4-1 and TRBJ2-2; D possibly uses TRBD1 or TRBD2 (6 bases each). Germline CDR1 and CDR2: MGHRA and YSYEKL. The V end was cut by 0 bases, the J end by 3 bases, with 8 bases between. The CDR3 extends over 15 amino acids.

As for this clonotype: At one end, the junction sequence differs from germline, possibly due to a read error. The chain recombines TRBV6-2 or TRBV6-3 with TRBJ2-4; the D gene is possibly TRBD1 (6 bases). From germline, CDR1 is MNHEY and CDR2 SVGEGT. The CDR3 is 15 residues long. The CDR3 is CASGYLDSGKNIQYF. CDR3 DNA sequence: TGTGCCAGCGGTTACTTGGACAGCGGCAAAAACATTCAGTACTTC.

Comments on this clonotype: A read error may explain this, as a much larger clone is one base away. V and J are TRBV6-5 and TRBJ2-3; TRBD1 agrees at 8 bases. From germline, CDR1 is MNHEY and CDR2 SVGAGI. CDR3 length equals 16 residues. The CDR3 region has the DNA TGTGCCAGAGTTATTACCGGGACAGGTAGCATAGATACGCAGTATTTT. The encoded protein is CARVITGTGSIDTQYF.

This clonotype has more than one count but fewer than ten. This may stem from a read error, because a much larger clone lies one nucleotide away. The conserved phenylalanine or tryptophan normally closing the CDR3 is absent here, so this likely arose from a read error. This rearrangement joins TRBV6-1 to TRBJ2-3; D gene uncertain. Trimming removed 7 bases at V and 2 bases at J, with 4 bases between. This CDR3 has 11 amino acids. CDR1 and CDR2 from the germline V gene are MNHNS and SASEGT. DNA for the CDR3: TGTGCCAGCATCCTCACAGATACGCAGTATTCT. Amino acid sequence: CASILTDTQYS.

The chain has TRBV11-1 and TRBJ1-1; D may be TRBD1 (5 bases). Germline CDR1 reads SGHAT; CDR2 reads FQDESV (reference sequence). This CDR3 contains 13 residues. CDR3 sequence reads: CVTARAKNTEAFF. DNA of the CDR3: TGTGTCACAGCCAGGGCCAAGAACACTGAAGCTTTCTTT.

This clonotype has at least ten counts. The rearrangement uses TRBV20-1 and TRBJ2-1, with TRBD1 matching 11 bases. Trimming at V came to 5 bases and at J to 8 bases, leaving 8 bases not matched to a gene. Germline V gene lookup returns CDR1 DFQATT and CDR2 SNEGSKA (reference sequence). This CDR3 region has 14 residues. The CDR3 nucleotides read TGCAGTGCTCCGGACAGGGGGCGGGCCGATGAGCAGTTCTTC. Amino acid sequence: CSAPDRGRADEQFF.

This clonotype was counted many times. This rearrangement joins TRBV20-1 to TRBJ1-2; D possibly corresponds to TRBD1 (5 bases). CDR3 length: 12 residues. The V gene lost 3 bases and the J gene lost 3 bases, with 8 bases spanning the gap. From germline, CDR1 is DFQATT and CDR2 SNEGSKA (reference sequence). CDR3 loop: CSARVGDYGYTF. As DNA, the CDR3 is TGCAGTGCTAGGGTAGGGGACTATGGCTACACCTTC.

By share of the sample, this clonotype is medium-sized. The gene calls are TRBV11-1 and TRBJ2-3; D remains unclear. Per germline, CDR1 SGHAT and CDR2 FQDESV (reference sequence). Trimming removed 5 bases from V and 6 bases from J, with 12 bases in between. The CDR3 sequence is 13 residues long. CDR3 nucleotides: TGTGCCAGCAGCCTCACCACCGCGGATACGCAGTATTTT. It codes for CASSLTTADTQYF.